Described below is a single T cell receptor beta chain sequence and its context. Its antigen is unidentified. The V gene's germline CDR1 is SQVTM and CDR2 ANQGSEA. The CDR3 runs 11 residues. Trimming pared 7 bases from V and 6 bases from J, leaving 11 bases between. TCRdb's copy holds only in-frame clones and misses some; the assay was immunoSEQ multiplex PCR. The sample holds fewer than 400,000 clones; 70% to 90% are singletons and the top ten take 1.9%. The data are from a study of Ad26.COV2.S vaccination and SARS-CoV-2 variants. Turning to the study itself: Intramuscular Ad26.COV2.S doses were given once or twice, 56 days apart.

Treatment given: around 19 received Ad26.COV2.S at low or high dose, single or two shots; a few received placebo; per-sample allocation not given. After the first vaccine or placebo injection, samples were drawn on day 63. General study findings and limits: Reportedly, spike-specific CD8+ and CD4+ T cell responses achieved substantial breadth once vaccination had taken place.

This receptor was obtained from a person aged 18-60 years who received the Ad26.COV2.S COVID-19 vaccine or a placebo. The starting material was peripheral blood, obtained in a trial of Ad26.COV2.S vaccine versus placebo. The chain recombines TRBV29-1 with TRBJ2-3; D is uncertain. The CDR3 coding sequence is TGCAGCGGCCCTTTTGGGGATACGCAGTATTTT. Translating it yields CSGPFGDTQYF.